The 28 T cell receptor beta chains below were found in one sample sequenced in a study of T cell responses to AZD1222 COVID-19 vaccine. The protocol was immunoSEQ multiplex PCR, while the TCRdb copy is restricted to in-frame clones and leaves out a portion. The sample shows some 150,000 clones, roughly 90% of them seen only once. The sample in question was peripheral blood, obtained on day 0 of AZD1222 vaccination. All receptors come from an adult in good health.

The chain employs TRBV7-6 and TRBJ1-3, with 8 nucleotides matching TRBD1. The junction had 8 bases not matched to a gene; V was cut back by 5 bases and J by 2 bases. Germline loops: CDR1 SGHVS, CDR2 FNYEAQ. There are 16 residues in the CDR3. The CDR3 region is CASSKTGGTAGNTIYF. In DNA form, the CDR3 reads TGTGCCAGCAGCAAAACAGGGGGTACGGCTGGAAACACCATATATTTT.

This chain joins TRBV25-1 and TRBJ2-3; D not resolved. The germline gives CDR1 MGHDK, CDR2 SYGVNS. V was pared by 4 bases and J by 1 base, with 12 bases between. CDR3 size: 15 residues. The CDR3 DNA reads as TGTGCCAGCAGTGTAGGCTTGCCTGGCACAGATACGCAGTATTTT. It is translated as CASSVGLPGTDTQYF.

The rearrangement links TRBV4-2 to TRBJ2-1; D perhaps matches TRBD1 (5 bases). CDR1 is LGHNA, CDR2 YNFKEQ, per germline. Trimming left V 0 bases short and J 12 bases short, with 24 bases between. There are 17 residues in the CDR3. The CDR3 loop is CASSQDWEQAFIHLQFF. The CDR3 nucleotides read TGTGCCAGCAGCCAAGATTGGGAACAGGCCTTCATACATTTGCAGTTCTTC.

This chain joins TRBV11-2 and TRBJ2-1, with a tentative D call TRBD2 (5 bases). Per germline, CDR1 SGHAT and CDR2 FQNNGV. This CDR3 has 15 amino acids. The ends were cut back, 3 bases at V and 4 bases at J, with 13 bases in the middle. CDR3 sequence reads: CASSFHAGSYNEQFF. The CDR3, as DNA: TGTGCCAGCAGCTTTCACGCGGGCAGTTACAATGAGCAGTTCTTC.

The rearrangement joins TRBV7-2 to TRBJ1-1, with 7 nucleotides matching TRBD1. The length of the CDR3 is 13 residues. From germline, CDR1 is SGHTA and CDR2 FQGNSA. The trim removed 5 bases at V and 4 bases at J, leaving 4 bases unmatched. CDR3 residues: CASSPWDSTEAFF. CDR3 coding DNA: TGTGCCAGCAGCCCCTGGGACAGCACTGAAGCTTTCTTT.

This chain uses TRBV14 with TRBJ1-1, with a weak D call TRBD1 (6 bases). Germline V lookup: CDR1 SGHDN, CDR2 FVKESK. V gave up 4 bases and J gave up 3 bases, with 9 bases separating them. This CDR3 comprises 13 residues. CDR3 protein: CASSRQGYTEAFF. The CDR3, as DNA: TGTGCCAGCAGCCGGCAGGGGTACACTGAAGCTTTCTTT.

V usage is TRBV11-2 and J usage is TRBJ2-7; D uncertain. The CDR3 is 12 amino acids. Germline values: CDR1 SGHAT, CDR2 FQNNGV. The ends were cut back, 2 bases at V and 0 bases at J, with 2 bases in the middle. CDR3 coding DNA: TGTGCCAGCAGCTTAAACTCCTACGAGCAGTACTTC. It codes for CASSLNSYEQYF.

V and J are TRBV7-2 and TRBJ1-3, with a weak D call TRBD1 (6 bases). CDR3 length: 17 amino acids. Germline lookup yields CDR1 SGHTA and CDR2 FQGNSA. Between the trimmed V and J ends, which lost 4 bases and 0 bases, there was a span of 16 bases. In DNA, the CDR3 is TGTGCCAGCAGCTCCCCGGGGGGCGGGCTCTCTGGAAACACCATATATTTT. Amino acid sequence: CASSSPGGGLSGNTIYF.

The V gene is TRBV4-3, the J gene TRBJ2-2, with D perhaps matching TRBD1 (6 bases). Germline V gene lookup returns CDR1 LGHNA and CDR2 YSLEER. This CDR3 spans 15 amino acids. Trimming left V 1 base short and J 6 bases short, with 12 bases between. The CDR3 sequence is CASSQANRVPGELFF. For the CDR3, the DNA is TGCGCCAGCAGCCAAGCCAACAGGGTACCCGGGGAGCTGTTTTTT.

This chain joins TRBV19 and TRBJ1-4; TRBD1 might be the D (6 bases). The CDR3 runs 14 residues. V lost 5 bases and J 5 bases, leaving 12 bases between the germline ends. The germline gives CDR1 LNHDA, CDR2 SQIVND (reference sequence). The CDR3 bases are TGTGCCAGTAGTCCAGACAGGAACAATGAAAAACTGTTTTTT. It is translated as CASSPDRNNEKLFF.

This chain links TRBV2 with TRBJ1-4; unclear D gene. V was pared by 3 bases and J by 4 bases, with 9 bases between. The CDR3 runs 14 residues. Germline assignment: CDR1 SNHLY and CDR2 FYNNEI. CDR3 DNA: TGTGCCAGCAGTGATTTCGGCTATAATGAAAAACTGTTTTTT. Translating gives CASSDFGYNEKLFF.

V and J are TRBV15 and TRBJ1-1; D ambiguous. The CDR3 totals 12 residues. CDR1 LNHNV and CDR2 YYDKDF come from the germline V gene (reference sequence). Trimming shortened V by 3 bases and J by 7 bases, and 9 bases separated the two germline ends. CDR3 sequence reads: CATSSRRLEAFF. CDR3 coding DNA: TGTGCCACCAGCAGTAGGAGGCTTGAAGCTTTCTTT. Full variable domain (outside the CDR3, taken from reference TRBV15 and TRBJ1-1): DAMVIQNPRYQVTQFGKPVTLSCSQTLNHNVMYWYQQKSSQAPKLLFHYYDKDFNNEADTPDNFQSRRPNTSFCFLDIRSPGLGDTAMYLCATSSRRLEAFFGQGTRLTVV.

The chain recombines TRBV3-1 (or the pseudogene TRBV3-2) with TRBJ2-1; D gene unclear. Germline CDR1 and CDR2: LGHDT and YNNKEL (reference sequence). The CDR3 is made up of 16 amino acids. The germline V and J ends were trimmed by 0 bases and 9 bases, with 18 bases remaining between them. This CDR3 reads CASSQDLALRKGEQFF. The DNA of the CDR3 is TGTGCCAGCAGCCAAGATTTAGCACTCAGGAAAGGTGAGCAGTTCTTC.

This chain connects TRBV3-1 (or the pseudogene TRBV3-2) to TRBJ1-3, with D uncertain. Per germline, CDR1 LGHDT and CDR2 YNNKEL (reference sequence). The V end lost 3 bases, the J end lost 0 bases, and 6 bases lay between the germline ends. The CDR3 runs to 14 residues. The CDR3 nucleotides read TGTGCCAGCAGCCAGGGAAGCTCTGGAAACACCATATATTTT. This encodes CASSQGSSGNTIYF.

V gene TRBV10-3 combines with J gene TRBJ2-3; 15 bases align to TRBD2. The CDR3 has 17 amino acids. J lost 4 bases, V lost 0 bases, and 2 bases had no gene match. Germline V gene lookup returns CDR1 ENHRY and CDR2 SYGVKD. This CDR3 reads CAISESGLAGGPDTQYF. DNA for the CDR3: TGTGCCATCAGTGAGTCTGGACTAGCGGGGGGGCCAGATACGCAGTATTTT.

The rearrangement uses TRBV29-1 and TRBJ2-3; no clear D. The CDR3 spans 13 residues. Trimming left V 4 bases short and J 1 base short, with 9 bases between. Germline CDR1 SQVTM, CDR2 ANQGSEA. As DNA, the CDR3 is TGCAGCGTTGTGGACGGGCGCACAGATACGCAGTATTTT. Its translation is CSVVDGRTDTQYF.

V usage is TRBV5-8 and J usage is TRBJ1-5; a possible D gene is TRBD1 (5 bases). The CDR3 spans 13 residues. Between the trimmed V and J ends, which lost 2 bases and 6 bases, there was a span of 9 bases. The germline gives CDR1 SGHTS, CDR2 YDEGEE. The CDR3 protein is CASSFGTSQPQHF. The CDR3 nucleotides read TGTGCCAGCAGCTTTGGGACTTCTCAGCCCCAGCATTTT.

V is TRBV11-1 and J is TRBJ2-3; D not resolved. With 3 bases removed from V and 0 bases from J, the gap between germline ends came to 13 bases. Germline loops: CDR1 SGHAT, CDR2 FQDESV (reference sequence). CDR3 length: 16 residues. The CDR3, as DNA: TGTGCCAGCAGCTTTGAGCAGGTTTATAGCACAGATACGCAGTATTTT. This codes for CASSFEQVYSTDTQYF.

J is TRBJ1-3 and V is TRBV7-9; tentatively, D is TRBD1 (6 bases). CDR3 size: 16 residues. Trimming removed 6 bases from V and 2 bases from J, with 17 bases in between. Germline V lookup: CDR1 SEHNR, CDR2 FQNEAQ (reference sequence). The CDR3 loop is CASRLSQGQPGNTIYF. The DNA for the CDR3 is TGTGCCAGCAGGCTATCTCAGGGGCAACCTGGAAACACCATATATTTT.

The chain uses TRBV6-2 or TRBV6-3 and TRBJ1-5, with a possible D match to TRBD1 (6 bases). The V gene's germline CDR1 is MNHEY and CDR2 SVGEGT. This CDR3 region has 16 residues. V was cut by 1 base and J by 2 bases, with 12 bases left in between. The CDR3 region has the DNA TGTGCCAGCAGTTACTGGGGGGGCGAAGGCAATCAGCCCCAGCATTTT. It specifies CASSYWGGEGNQPQHF.

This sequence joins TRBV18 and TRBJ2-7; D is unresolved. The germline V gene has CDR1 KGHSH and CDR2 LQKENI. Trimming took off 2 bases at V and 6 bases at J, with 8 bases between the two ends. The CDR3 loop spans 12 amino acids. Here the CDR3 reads CASSPRVVEQYF. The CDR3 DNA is TGTGCCAGCTCACCAAGGGTGGTCGAGCAGTACTTC.

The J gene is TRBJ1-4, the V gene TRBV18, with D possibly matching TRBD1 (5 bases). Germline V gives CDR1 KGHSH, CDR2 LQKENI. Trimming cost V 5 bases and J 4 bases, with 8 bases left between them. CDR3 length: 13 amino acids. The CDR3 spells CASSGGFNEKLFF. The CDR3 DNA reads TGTGCCAGCTCAGGGGGATTTAATGAAAAACTGTTTTTT.

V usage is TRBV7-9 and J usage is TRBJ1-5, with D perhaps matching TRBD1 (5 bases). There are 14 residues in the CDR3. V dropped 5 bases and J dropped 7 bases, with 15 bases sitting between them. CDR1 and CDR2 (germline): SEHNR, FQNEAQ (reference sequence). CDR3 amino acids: CASSLDGGPQPQHF. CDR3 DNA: TGTGCCAGCAGCCTGGACGGGGGACCCCAGCCCCAGCATTTT.

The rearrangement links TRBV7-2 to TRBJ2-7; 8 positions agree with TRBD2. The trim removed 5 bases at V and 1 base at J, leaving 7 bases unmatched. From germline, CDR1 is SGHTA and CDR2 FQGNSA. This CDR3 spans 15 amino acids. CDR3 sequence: CASSHSGRSSYEQYF. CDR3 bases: TGTGCCAGCAGCCACAGCGGGAGAAGTTCCTACGAGCAGTACTTC.

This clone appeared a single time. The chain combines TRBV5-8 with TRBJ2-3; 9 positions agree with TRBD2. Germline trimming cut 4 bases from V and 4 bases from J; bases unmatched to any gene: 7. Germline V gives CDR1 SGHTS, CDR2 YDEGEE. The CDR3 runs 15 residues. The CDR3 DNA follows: TGTGCCAGCAGCCCCCGGGCGGGGGGGGCAGATACGCAGTATTTT. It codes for CASSPRAGGADTQYF.

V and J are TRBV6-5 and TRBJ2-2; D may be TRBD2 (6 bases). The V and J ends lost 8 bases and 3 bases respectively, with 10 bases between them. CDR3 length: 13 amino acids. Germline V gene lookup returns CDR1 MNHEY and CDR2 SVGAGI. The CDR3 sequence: CASGTSDTGELFF. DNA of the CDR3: TGTGCCAGCGGGACTTCCGACACCGGGGAGCTGTTTTTT.

CDR3 protein: CATSAAVYGNTIYF. DNA of the CDR3: TGTGCCACCAGTGCGGCTGTGTATGGAAACACCATATATTTT. The chain has TRBV24-1 and TRBJ1-3; no clear D gene. The ends were cut back, 5 bases at V and 3 bases at J, with 10 bases in the middle. Germline-derived CDR1 and CDR2 are KGHDR and SFDVKD. This CDR3 is 14 amino acids long.

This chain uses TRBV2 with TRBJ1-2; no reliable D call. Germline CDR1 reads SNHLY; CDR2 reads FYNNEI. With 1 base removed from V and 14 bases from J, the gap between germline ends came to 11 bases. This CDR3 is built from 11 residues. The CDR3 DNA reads TGTGCCAGCAGTGAAGATCGAGGCCGTACCTTC. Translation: CASSEDRGRTF. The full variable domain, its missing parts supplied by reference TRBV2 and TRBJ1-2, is EPEVTQTPSHQVTQMGQEVILRCVPISNHLYFYWYRQILGQKVEFLVSFYNNEISEKSEIFDDQFSVERPDGSNFTLKIRSTKLEDSAMYFCASSEDRGRTFGSGTRLTVV.